This note documents a single T cell receptor (beta chain) sequence. Original processing notes: How many nucleated cells were present was estimated from reference gene primer amplification. Clones were read by immunoSEQ multiplex PCR, and TCRdb kept only the in-frame ones, dropping some. For V, J and clone size, that table is used; D and trimming come from the DNA. Of 280,000 or so clones in the sample, about four fifths were seen once. The sample belongs to a study of blood T cell repertoires in COVID-19. Study-level background: Acute-phase and convalescent COVID-19 samples originated in the United States, Italy and Spain. Sources were T cells, B-cell-depleted T cells, or PBMCs; the material itself was cDNA or gDNA.

From germline, CDR1 is SNHLY and CDR2 FYNNEI. V was shortened by 2 bases and J by 5 bases, with 16 bases between the two germline ends. This CDR3 region has 15 residues. The sample taken for sequencing was peripheral blood. This TCR was sampled from a woman between 45 and 60 years old who had recovered from COVID-19. The chain links TRBV2 to TRBJ2-7, with TRBD1 as a possible D gene (5 bases). The CDR3 DNA follows: TGTGCCAGCAGTGAATTGTCGGCCAGGGTCGACGAGCAGTACTTC. It encodes CASSELSARVDEQYF.